These T cell receptor beta chains were read from a single sample in a study of cytomegalovirus exposure and HLA in healthy donors. Measured with immunoSEQ multiplex PCR; TCRdb has only the in-frame clones, and not every one. The sample yields approximately 150,000 clones, approximately 85% seen once. The sequenced sample was PBMCs. Every receptor here comes from a girl between 5 and 17 years old in good health and CMV-seropositive. Each CDR3 is given without its conserved first and last residue. Each record gives: D gene, V gene, J gene, CDR3 protein. A D gene is named only where the DNA matches it firmly.

.	TRBV5-1	TRBJ2-3	ASSLGGGTTDTQY
TRBD2	TRBV5-1	TRBJ2-7	ASSGGTSGYEQY
.	TRBV29-1	TRBJ2-7	SVEGLSSYEQY
.	TRBV4-1	TRBJ2-5	ASSQVQNQETQY
TRBD1	TRBV5-1	.	ASSSAGTGSYEQY
.	TRBV9	TRBJ1-3	ASSVNGAGNTIY
.	TRBV5-4	TRBJ1-1	ASSALGRLNTEAF
TRBD1	TRBV5-1	TRBJ2-2	ASSLIGTANTGELF
.	TRBV7-9	TRBJ1-4	ASSPNEKLF
.	TRBV6-5	TRBJ2-7	ASSYSRGVYEQY
TRBD1	TRBV6-6	TRBJ1-2	ASSYSDRGNGYT
.	TRBV18	TRBJ2-2	ASSPAGTGELF
TRBD1	TRBV19	TRBJ2-3	ASSIAKGATDTQY
.	TRBV7-8	TRBJ2-7	ASSLTTRQY
.	TRBV7-9	TRBJ1-5	ASSAQGSAFNQPQH
.	TRBV9	TRBJ1-1	ASSARGTEAF
TRBD2	TRBV5-4	TRBJ2-7	ASSGGVGGYEQY
TRBD2	TRBV11-3	TRBJ2-5	ASRLGLAGQLETQY
.	TRBV5-1	TRBJ1-1	ASSFWDMNTEAF
.	TRBV27	TRBJ1-5	ASSPGPRGQPQH
TRBD1	TRBV11-2	TRBJ1-2	ASSLGSKRTGYGYT
.	TRBV5-5	TRBJ1-5	ASSDTPGNQPQH
TRBD1	TRBV30	TRBJ1-1	AWSVPTGGAEAF
TRBD1	TRBV5-1	TRBJ1-1	ASSYGQGAPGATEAF
.	TRBV2	TRBJ1-2	ASSEGAGWNYGYT
.	TRBV19	TRBJ1-6	ASSYTGAPLH
.	TRBV6-1	TRBJ1-1	ASSEAGDVLEAF
TRBD2	TRBV5-1	TRBJ2-3	ASSFERTSDPDTQY
.	TRBV11-2	TRBJ2-7	ASSFSGHEQY
TRBD1	TRBV4-2	TRBJ2-2	ASSQEGTGVAGELF
.	TRBV20-1	TRBJ1-1	SARLNEAF
TRBD1	TRBV5-6	TRBJ1-2	ASSRTGGIYGYT
.	TRBV6-1	TRBJ1-5	ASRAATQGIQPQH
.	TRBV7-2	.	ASSFVEMSYEQY
TRBD2	TRBV9	TRBJ2-1	ASSRELAGYNEQF
TRBD1	TRBV11-2	TRBJ2-2	ASSPGQGVTGELF
.	TRBV30	TRBJ1-1	AWSRRHPNTEAF
.	TRBV11-2	TRBJ1-1	ASSVGGGNTEAF